A selection of T cell receptor beta chains follows, all from one sample in a study of human T cells and chemical hapten exposure. One entry per CDR3 protein results from TCRdb running MiXCR on the RACE reads. The table has around 50,000 distinct CDR3 sequences, 8% to 9.5% seen once. The sequencing used whole blood, collected in connection with sensitization to the hapten diphenylcyclopropenone (DPC). The origin of the receptors is a woman in her forties or fifties with alopecia areata. Some clones in this sample may be carry-over from other donors' samples. Both conserved end residues are part of each CDR3. D genes are given only for firm matches. Clone size appears in some rows only: once, few, many, or a class for an expanded clone.

CASNPGRGRGYEQFF TGTGCCAGCAACCCGGGTCGCGGAAGAGGATATGAGCAGTTCTTC TRBV4-2 - TRBJ2-1 many
CASSRGPDLAGELFF TGTGCCAGCAGCCGGGGACCGGACCTCGCCGGGGAGCTGTTTTTT TRBV6-5 - TRBJ2-2 -
CASSSPTVGSGRALETGELFF TGTGCCAGCAGCTCTCCGACAGTCGGGAGCGGGAGGGCCTTGGAAACCGGGGAGCTGTTTTTT TRBV9 TRBD2 TRBJ2-2 many
CASSLGLNTGELFF TGTGCCAGCAGCTTAGGTCTGAACACCGGGGAGCTGTTTTTT TRBV7-9 - TRBJ2-2 many
CASSGAGANQPQHF TGTGCCAGCAGTGGCGCGGGGGCCAATCAGCCCCAGCATTTT TRBV27 - TRBJ1-5 few
CASSQDAARGNEQFF TGTGCCAGCAGCCAAGATGCGGCTAGAGGCAATGAGCAGTTCTTC TRBV3-1 - TRBJ2-1 many
CASSTGLAEETQYF TGTGCCAGCAGCACGGGACTAGCGGAAGAGACCCAGTACTTC TRBV7-9 TRBD2 TRBJ2-5 many
CSATIGNGNYGYTF TGCAGTGCCACTATCGGAAACGGCAACTATGGCTACACCTTC TRBV20-1 - TRBJ1-2 many
CASSLAGASSYEQYF TGTGCCAGCAGCTTAGCGGGAGCGAGCTCCTACGAGCAGTACTTC TRBV7-2 - TRBJ2-7 many
CASSEAMNEKLFF TGCGCCAGCAGTGAAGCGATGAATGAAAAACTGTTTTTT TRBV10-1 - TRBJ1-4 many
CASSLVEGVRYF TGTGCCAGCAGCTTAGTAGAAGGCGTTCGGTACTTC TRBV11-1 - TRBJ2-4 -
CSAEQGYEQYF TGCAGTGCTGAGCAAGGCTACGAGCAGTACTTC TRBV20-1 - TRBJ2-7 few
CASSLGMGLAGVSEQYF TGTGCCAGCAGCTTGGGGATGGGACTAGCGGGAGTTAGCGAGCAGTACTTC TRBV5-5 TRBD2 TRBJ2-7 -
CASSNTGSGTSVEQYF TGTGCCAGCAGCAACACAGGGTCCGGGACTAGCGTCGAGCAGTACTTC TRBV6-5 TRBD2 TRBJ2-7 many
CASRPTSGRALDTDTQYF TGTGCCAGCAGACCAACTAGCGGGAGGGCCCTAGACACAGATACGCAGTATTTT TRBV11-2 TRBD2 TRBJ2-3 -